One and the same sample provided the 23 T cell receptor beta chains below, sequenced in a study of shared clonotypes between healthy human individuals. CD45RO-negative cells were positively selected for CCR7, leaving out terminally differentiated effector memory CD45RA+ cells. Only in-frame clones appear in the TCRdb table, and some are missing; sequencing was by immunoSEQ multiplex PCR. The data show roughly 810,000 clones, around 96% seen once. The sample was naive CD8+ T cells sorted from blood. These receptors were taken from a man aged 25-45 years in good health.

The rearrangement links TRBV7-9 to TRBJ2-1, with D maybe TRBD2 (6 bases). The CDR3 extends over 15 amino acids. Germline CDR1 SEHNR, CDR2 FQNEAQ (reference sequence). Between the trimmed V and J ends, which lost 1 base and 8 bases, there was a span of 15 bases. CDR3 sequence: CASSLGPGEIDEQFF. CDR3 DNA: TGTGCCAGCAGCTTAGGCCCGGGAGAGATAGATGAGCAGTTCTTC.

The chain links TRBV28 to TRBJ1-5, with TRBD1 matching over 8 bases. The CDR3 contains 17 residues. The germline gives CDR1 MDHEN, CDR2 SYDVKM. With 6 bases clipped from V and 2 bases from J, the junction kept 12 bases outside the gene matches. CDR3 in amino acids: CASSPKDRVVGNQPQHF. CDR3 coding DNA: TGTGCCAGCAGCCCTAAGGACAGGGTTGTGGGCAATCAGCCCCAGCATTTT. Based on the CDR3 plus reference TRBV28 and TRBJ1-5, the full variable domain is DVKVTQSSRYLVKRTGEKVFLECVQDMDHENMFWYRQDPGLGLRLIYFSYDVKMKEKGDIPEGYSVSREKKERFSLILESASTNQTSMYLCASSPKDRVVGNQPQHFGDGTRLSIL.

As DNA, the CDR3 is TGTGCCAGCAGCGGTTTTAGGGGCAAAGAGCTGTTTTTT. Protein: CASSGFRGKELFF. The chain couples TRBV27 to TRBJ2-2; possible D gene TRBD1, 5 bases. The ends were cut back, 6 bases at V and 11 bases at J, with 16 bases in the middle. CDR1 and CDR2 from the germline V gene are MNHEY and SMNVEV (reference sequence). The CDR3 is made up of 13 amino acids.

The chain couples TRBV7-9 to TRBJ2-4; tentatively, D is TRBD1 or TRBD2 (5 bases each). The CDR3 runs to 17 residues. Between the trimmed V and J ends, which lost 1 base and 0 bases, there was a span of 13 bases. CDR1 is SEHNR and CDR2 is FQNEAQ in the germline V gene (reference sequence). Here the CDR3 DNA reads TGTGCCAGCAGCTTAGGGAGAGAGGGGCTAGCCAAAAACATTCAGTACTTC. Translating it yields CASSLGREGLAKNIQYF.

The chain employs TRBV9 and TRBJ1-1; the D is unclear. Looked up from germline, CDR1 is SGDLS and CDR2 is YYNGEE. Trimming shortened V by 0 bases and J by 1 base, and 10 bases separated the two germline ends. The CDR3 totals 15 residues. CDR3 nucleotides: TGTGCCAGCAGCGTAGGTCTTTCTCCGAACACTGAAGCTTTCTTT. Its translation is CASSVGLSPNTEAFF.

V gene TRBV7-8 combines with J gene TRBJ2-5; no definite D call. The CDR3 is 13 residues long. V dropped 7 bases and J dropped 5 bases, with 14 bases sitting between them. Germline CDR1 is SGHVS and CDR2 is FQNEAQ. In DNA, the CDR3 is TGTGCCAGCATTACCGGCCTCGAGGAGACCCAGTACTTC. Protein product: CASITGLEETQYF.

As for this clone: The junction does not match germline at one end; this may be a read error. The CDR3 DNA is TGTGCCAGCAGTCAACCTAGCTCGGCCACCGGGGGGCTGTTTTTT. This translates into CASSQPSSATGGLFF. V and J are TRBV27 and TRBJ2-2; a weak D match, TRBD2 (6 bases). The CDR3 length is 15 residues. CDR1 MNHEY and CDR2 SMNVEV come from the germline V gene (reference sequence).

The J gene is TRBJ2-1, the V gene TRBV27; the D is unclear. V was clipped by 0 bases and J by 10 bases, with 10 bases between them. The germline gives CDR1 MNHEY, CDR2 SMNVEV (reference sequence). The CDR3 loop spans 13 amino acids. As DNA, the CDR3 is TGTGCCAGCAGTTTATCTAGGTTCGAGGAGCAGTTCTTC. Translated: CASSLSRFEEQFF.

CDR3 amino acids: CASSPSTGLSYNEQFF. The DNA for the CDR3 is TGTGCCAGCAGCCCGTCGACAGGGCTTTCCTACAATGAGCAGTTCTTC. The genes are TRBV14 and TRBJ2-1, with 7 bases lining up with TRBD1. Germline CDR1 is SGHDN and CDR2 is FVKESK. The CDR3 length is 16 residues. The junction had 7 bases not matched to a gene; V was cut back by 4 bases and J by 1 base.

In regard to this clone: The sample contains more than one DNA sequence encoding this CDR3. The chain carries TRBV5-4 and TRBJ2-2; no reliable D call. V lost 0 bases and J 6 bases, leaving 3 bases between the germline ends. Germline loops: CDR1 SGHNT, CDR2 YYREEE (reference sequence). The CDR3 spans 12 residues. This chain's CDR3 is CASSLGSGELFF. In nucleotides, the CDR3 is TGTGCCAGCAGCTTGGGATCCGGGGAGCTGTTTTTT.

The chain links TRBV29-1 to TRBJ2-7; D is ambiguous. V dropped 7 bases and J dropped 5 bases, with 12 bases sitting between them. This CDR3 region has 11 residues. Germline V lookup: CDR1 SQVTM, CDR2 ANQGSEA. The CDR3 sequence is CSAVTRDEQYF. CDR3 nucleotides: TGCAGCGCCGTCACCCGGGACGAGCAGTACTTC.

The CDR3 protein is CASSLVVPNEQFF. The CDR3 DNA follows: TGTGCCAGCAGCTTGGTCGTCCCAAATGAGCAGTTCTTC. This rearrangement joins TRBV7-9 to TRBJ2-1; D call uncertain. CDR1 is SEHNR and CDR2 is FQNEAQ in the germline V gene (reference sequence). CDR3 length: 13 residues. V gave up 3 bases and J gave up 7 bases, with 10 bases separating them. Looking up the rest from reference TRBV7-9 and TRBJ2-1 gives the full variable domain: DTGVSQNPRHKITKRGQNVTFRCDPISEHNRLYWYRQTLGQGPEFLTYFQNEAQLEKSRLLSDRFSAERPKGSFSTLEIQRTEQGDSAMYLCASSLVVPNEQFFGPGTRLTVL.

As DNA, the CDR3 is TGTGCCAGCAGCCCGCACAGGGATACTATTTACGAGCAGTACTTC. Amino acid sequence: CASSPHRDTIYEQYF. The chain joins TRBV14 to TRBJ2-7; the D gene is possibly TRBD1 (6 bases). CDR3 length equals 15 residues. Per germline, CDR1 SGHDN and CDR2 FVKESK. V lost 4 bases, J lost 4 bases, and 17 bases lay in between.

The V call is TRBV29-1, the J call TRBJ2-7; 10 bases are a match to TRBD1. Germline V lookup: CDR1 SQVTM, CDR2 ANQGSEA. The CDR3 extends over 12 amino acids. After removal of 4 bases from V and 5 bases from J, the junction contained 2 bases not matched to a gene. The CDR3 loop is CSVADRGDEQYF. CDR3 in DNA: TGCAGCGTTGCGGACAGGGGGGACGAGCAGTACTTC.

The chain links TRBV18 to TRBJ2-7; possibly TRBD2 for D (5 bases). Germline values: CDR1 KGHSH, CDR2 LQKENI. The germline V and J ends were trimmed by 3 bases and 0 bases, with 15 bases remaining between them. The CDR3 is 16 residues long. In nucleotides, the CDR3 is TGTGCCAGCTCACCTCGGGGTAGAGTTAGCTCCTACGAGCAGTACTTC. Translated: CASSPRGRVSSYEQYF.

This chain links TRBV19 with TRBJ1-2; D is possibly TRBD1 (6 bases). Germline V lookup: CDR1 LNHDA, CDR2 SQIVND (reference sequence). The length of the CDR3 is 14 residues. Trimming removed 5 bases at V and 2 bases at J, with 12 bases between. This chain's CDR3 is CASSFQGTNYGYTF. CDR3 bases: TGTGCCAGTAGTTTCCAGGGGACCAACTATGGCTACACCTTC.

With regard to this clone: Compared with germline, one end of the junction differs, possibly owing to a read error. The chain joins TRBV29-1 to TRBJ2-7, with D uncertain. The CDR3 is 12 residues long. The germline CDR1 and CDR2 sequences are SQVTM and ANQGSEA. The CDR3, as DNA: TGCAGCGTGGAAGACACGGTTTACGAGCAGTACTTC. Protein product: CSVEDTVYEQYF.

The chain uses TRBV30 and TRBJ2-3; 7 bases match TRBD1. The CDR3 totals 16 residues. CDR1 GTSNPN and CDR2 SVGIG come from the germline V gene (reference sequence). V was pared by 4 bases and J by 2 bases, with 12 bases of the junction left unmatched. This chain's CDR3 is CAWKGCTGVDTDTQYF. The CDR3 region has the DNA TGTGCCTGGAAAGGCTGTACAGGGGTGGACACAGATACGCAGTATTTT.

The CDR3 spells CASSIQTGTGSYGYTF. Here the CDR3 DNA reads TGTGCCAGTAGTATCCAAACCGGGACAGGTAGCTATGGCTACACCTTC. The chain couples TRBV19 to TRBJ1-2; 8 bases agree with TRBD1. Unmatched junction bases numbered 10, after V lost 3 bases and J lost 4 bases. The CDR3 is made up of 16 amino acids. From germline, CDR1 is LNHDA and CDR2 SQIVND (reference sequence).

The V gene is TRBV5-1, the J gene TRBJ2-5, with D possibly called TRBD1 or TRBD2 (6 bases each). With 4 bases removed from V and 5 bases from J, the gap between germline ends came to 21 bases. The V gene's germline CDR1 is SGHRS and CDR2 YFSETQ. The CDR3 totals 16 residues. The CDR3 sequence is CASSPADSLGGETQYF. The DNA of the CDR3 is TGCGCCAGCAGCCCAGCGGACAGCCTCGGAGGGGAGACCCAGTACTTC.

The genes are TRBV2 and TRBJ2-1, with D tentatively TRBD1 or TRBD2 (5 bases each). This CDR3 has 18 amino acids. Trimming took 4 bases from V and 0 from J, leaving 19 bases between them. Germline V gene sequence: CDR1 SNHLY, CDR2 FYNNEI. The CDR3 region is CASSVFFRDVGSYNEQFF. DNA of the CDR3: TGTGCCAGCAGTGTTTTTTTTAGGGACGTTGGCTCCTACAATGAGCAGTTCTTC.

The gene calls are TRBV28 and TRBJ1-4; 7 nucleotides agree with TRBD1. The CDR3 runs to 13 residues. Germline loops: CDR1 MDHEN, CDR2 SYDVKM. The trim removed 3 bases at V and 12 bases at J, leaving 7 bases unmatched. The CDR3 loop reads CASSLEGGVELFF. The CDR3, as DNA: TGTGCCAGCAGTTTGGAAGGGGGCGTCGAACTGTTTTTT.

This chain uses TRBV25-1 with TRBJ2-2; either TRBD1 or TRBD2 may supply D (5 bases each). CDR3 length equals 16 residues. CDR1 MGHDK and CDR2 SYGVNS come from the germline V gene. Trimming pared 3 bases from V and 2 bases from J, leaving 13 bases between. CDR3 region: CASSDPGTVNTGELFF. In DNA, the CDR3 is TGTGCCAGCAGTGATCCCGGGACCGTAAACACCGGGGAGCTGTTTTTT.